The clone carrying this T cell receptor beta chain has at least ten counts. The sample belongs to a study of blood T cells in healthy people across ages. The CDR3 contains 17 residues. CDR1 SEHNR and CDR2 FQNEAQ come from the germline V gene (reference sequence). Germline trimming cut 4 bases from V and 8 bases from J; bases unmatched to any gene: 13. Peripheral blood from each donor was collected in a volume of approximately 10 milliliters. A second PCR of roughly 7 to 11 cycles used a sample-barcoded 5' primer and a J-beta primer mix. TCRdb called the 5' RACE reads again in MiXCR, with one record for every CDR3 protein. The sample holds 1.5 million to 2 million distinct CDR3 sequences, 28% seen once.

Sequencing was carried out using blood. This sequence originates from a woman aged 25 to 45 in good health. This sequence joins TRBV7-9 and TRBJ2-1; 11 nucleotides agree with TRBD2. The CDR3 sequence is CASSSSGGSGRAYEQFF. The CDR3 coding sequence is TGTGCCAGCAGCTCCTCGGGAGGTAGCGGGAGGGCCTATGAGCAGTTCTTC.